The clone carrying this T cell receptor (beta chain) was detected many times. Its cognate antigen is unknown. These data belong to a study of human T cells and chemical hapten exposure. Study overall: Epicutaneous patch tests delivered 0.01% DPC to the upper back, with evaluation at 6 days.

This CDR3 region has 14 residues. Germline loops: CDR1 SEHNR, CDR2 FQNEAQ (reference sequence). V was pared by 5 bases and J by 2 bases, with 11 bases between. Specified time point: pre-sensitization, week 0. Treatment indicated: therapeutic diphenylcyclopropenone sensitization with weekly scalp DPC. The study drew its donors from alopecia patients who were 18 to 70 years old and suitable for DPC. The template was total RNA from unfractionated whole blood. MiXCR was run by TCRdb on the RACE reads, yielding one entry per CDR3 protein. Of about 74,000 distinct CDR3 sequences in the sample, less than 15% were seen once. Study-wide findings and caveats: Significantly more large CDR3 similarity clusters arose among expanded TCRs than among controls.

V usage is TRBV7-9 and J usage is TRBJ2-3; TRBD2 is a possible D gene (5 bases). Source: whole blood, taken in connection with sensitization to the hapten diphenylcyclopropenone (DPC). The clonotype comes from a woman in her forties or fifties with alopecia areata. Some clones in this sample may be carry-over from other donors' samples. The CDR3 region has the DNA TGTGCCAGCAGCGCGAGCGGAAACACAGATACGCAGTATTTT. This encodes CASSASGNTDTQYF.